The clone carrying this TCR beta chain shows up as medium-sized (0.01 to 0.1%) by frequency. The data derive from a study of T cell clusters in autoimmune cytopenias. One tube held mixed TRB-A and TRB-B primer pools for touch-down PCR. TCRdb re-called the multiplex PCR reads and shows each CDR3 protein once, DNA omitted. The table for this sample gives some 7,200 distinct CDR3 sequences. Each sample's input was about 270 ng genomic DNA, some 38,000 genome equivalents. CDR3 length equals 16 residues. CDR1 and CDR2 (germline): MNHNS, SASEGT. Separately, the same data were catalogued under a study of T cell repertoires in aging, cancer and after chemotherapy.

The sequence came from a human donor in good health. The sequenced sample was peripheral blood. The chain carries TRBV6-1 and TRBJ2-6. This CDR3 is CASSENTASGANVLTF.